This entry describes one T cell receptor (beta chain). No antigen is known for it. The record originates from a study of human T cells and chemical hapten exposure. Points from the study as a whole: TCRs at a frequency above 1 in 1000 stayed unchanged with DPC sensitization.

As processed by the authors: Individual samples carried between roughly 23,224 and 690,600 TCRs, with some 100,000 as the median. TCRdb independently ran MiXCR on the RACE reads; one entry per CDR3 protein. TCRdb's processing, not the study's, gives the V and J calls here. The profile shows about 200,000 distinct CDR3 sequences, around 25% of them singletons. The sample's time point: patch test 3, about 24 weeks after DPC sensitization. As for treatment: therapeutic diphenylcyclopropenone sensitization with weekly scalp DPC. This sequence originates from a woman in her thirties or forties with alopecia areata. Some clones in this sample may be carry-over from other donors' samples. The sequences come from whole blood, collected in connection with sensitization to the hapten diphenylcyclopropenone (DPC).

CDR3 protein: CASSLPASGGWDNSPLHF. For the CDR3, the DNA is TGTGCCAGCAGTCTACCCGCGTCAGGGGGGTGGGATAATTCACCCCTCCACTTT. The chain is built from TRBV28 and TRBJ1-6, with 7 bases identical to TRBD1. This CDR3 spans 18 amino acids. The V gene end was trimmed by 5 bases and the J gene end by 5 bases; junction bases not matched to a gene: 15. The V gene's germline CDR1 is MDHEN and CDR2 SYDVKM.